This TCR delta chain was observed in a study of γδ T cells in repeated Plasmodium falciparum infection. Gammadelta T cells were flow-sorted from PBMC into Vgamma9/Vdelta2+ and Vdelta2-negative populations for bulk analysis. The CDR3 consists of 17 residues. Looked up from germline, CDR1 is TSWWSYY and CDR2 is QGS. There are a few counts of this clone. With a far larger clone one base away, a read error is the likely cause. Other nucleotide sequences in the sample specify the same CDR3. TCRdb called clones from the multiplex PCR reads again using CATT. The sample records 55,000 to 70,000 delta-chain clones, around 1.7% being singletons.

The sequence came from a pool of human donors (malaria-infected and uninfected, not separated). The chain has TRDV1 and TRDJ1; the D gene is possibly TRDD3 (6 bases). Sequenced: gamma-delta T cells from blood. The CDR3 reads CALGELGPKGLGDKLIF. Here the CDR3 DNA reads TGTGCTCTCGGGGAACTGGGTCCTAAGGGCTTAGGTGATAAACTCATCTTT.